This TCR beta chain is drawn from a study of blood T cell repertoires in COVID-19. Across the study: T cells, B-cell-depleted T cells, or PBMCs provided the cDNA or gDNA that served as material.

This table comes from immunoSEQ multiplex PCR, and its TCRdb copy is limited to in-frame clones, with some not included. The sample records 55,000 to 85,000 clones, over 75% being singletons. The sequencing sample was made of peripheral blood. The receptor was derived from a woman between 18 and 29 years old with acute or convalescent COVID-19.

In DNA form, the CDR3 reads TGTGCCTGGAGACTAGCGGGGGGGCGTTTTCTGAATGAGCAGTTCTTC. It is translated as CAWRLAGGRFLNEQFF. This rearrangement joins TRBV30 to TRBJ2-1, with 13 bases lining up with TRBD2. V was clipped by 3 bases and J by 7 bases; unmatched bases: 9. This CDR3 has 16 amino acids. From germline, CDR1 is GTSNPN and CDR2 SVGIG (reference sequence).